This is a list of T cell receptor beta chains from one sample in a study of PD-L1 blockade in urothelial cancer. This table comes from immunoSEQ multiplex PCR, and its TCRdb copy is limited to in-frame clones, with some not included. This sample has around 63,000 clones, with over 75% found just once. The sample consisted of PBMCs, taken around atezolizumab (anti-PD-L1) treatment. The receptors here all came from a man in his 70s with urothelial cancer. Each CDR3 is given with its conserved first and last residue. The order of the fields is CDR3 DNA, CDR3 protein, J gene, D gene, V gene, clone size. D genes are given only for firm matches. Size tells how often a clone was seen (once, few, many) or the class of an expanded clone, and some rows leave it out.

TGTGCCAGCAGCTTAGCGGGACAGGGGGCGAAGACTGAAGCTTTCTTT | CASSLAGQGAKTEAFF | TRBJ1-1 | TRBD1 | TRBV7-9 | -
TGTGCCAGCGCCTTGGGGGGGCAGCTCACTGAAGCTTTCTTT | CASALGGQLTEAFF | TRBJ1-1 | - | TRBV28 | -
TGTGCCAGCAGCTTGAGAGACACTGAAGCTTTCTTT | CASSLRDTEAFF | TRBJ1-1 | - | TRBV5-5 | few
TGTGCCAGCAGTAACCCCCCGGGGGGGACCCAGTACTTC | CASSNPPGGTQYF | TRBJ2-5 | TRBD2 | TRBV6-6 | -
TGTGCCAGTCACCCATTAGGGGGTCCAGAACGAACCCATAGCACAGATACGCAGTATTTT | CASHPLGGPERTHSTDTQYF | TRBJ2-3 | - | TRBV19 | -
TGTGCCAGCAGTGGGGGGACTAGCGGATTCCAAGAGACCCAGTACTTC | CASSGGTSGFQETQYF | TRBJ2-5 | TRBD2 | TRBV25-1 | -
TGTGCCACCTCCACGCAGGGGGCCTACGAGCAGTACTTC | CATSTQGAYEQYF | TRBJ2-7 | TRBD1 | TRBV5-8 | -
TGTGCCAGCAGCCTTAGCGGGAGGGGTGAGACCCAGTACTTC | CASSLSGRGETQYF | TRBJ2-5 | TRBD2 | TRBV7-9 | -
TGTGCCTGGAGTGTCCAAGCCGGGACTCTGTCCTACAATGAGCAGTTCTTC | CAWSVQAGTLSYNEQFF | TRBJ2-1 | - | TRBV30 | -
TGTGCCAGTAGTTTAAAATCTCCTAGCGCCTACAATGAGCAGTTCTTC | CASSLKSPSAYNEQFF | TRBJ2-1 | - | TRBV19 | -
TGCGCCAGCAGCTTGGTGCGACTAGCGGGAATTAATGAGCAGTTCTTC | CASSLVRLAGINEQFF | TRBJ2-1 | TRBD2 | TRBV5-1 | -
TGCGCCAGCAGCCAAGGGGGAACAGGGACGGAGACCCAGTACTTC | CASSQGGTGTETQYF | TRBJ2-5 | - | TRBV4-3 | -
TGTGCCAGCAGCAAAAGGGGACAGCATCCCCTTGCGAACACCGGGGAGCTGTTTTTT | CASSKRGQHPLANTGELFF | TRBJ2-2 | - | TRBV21-1 | -
TGTGCTAGTGGTCCTTCGGGGACTTACGGTCAGCCCCAGCATTTT | CASGPSGTYGQPQHF | TRBJ1-5 | - | TRBV12-5 | -
TGCGCCAGCAACCGACTAGCGGGAGGTCAGAATGAGCAGTTCTTC | CASNRLAGGQNEQFF | TRBJ2-1 | TRBD2 | TRBV10-2 | -
TGTGCCAGCAGCAAGACTAGCGGGAGTTTAGATACGCAGTATTTT | CASSKTSGSLDTQYF | TRBJ2-3 | TRBD2 | TRBV11-3 | -
TGTGCCAGTAGTTCGAATATTAGACAGGGGACAGATACGCAGTATTTT | CASSSNIRQGTDTQYF | TRBJ2-3 | TRBD1 | TRBV19 | -
TGTGCCAGCAGTGAACTAGCGGGAGAATGGAGGGAGAACGAGCAGTACTTC | CASSELAGEWRENEQYF | TRBJ2-7 | TRBD2 | TRBV2 | once
TGTGCCGTACGGGGGGAGAGGGTCTACGAGCAGTACTTC | CAVRGERVYEQYF | TRBJ2-7 | TRBD2 | TRBV6-6 | -
TGTGCCAGCAGCGTAGACGTGGGCGGGGAGACCCAGTACTTC | CASSVDVGGETQYF | TRBJ2-5 | - | TRBV9 | -
TGCGCCAGCAGCCAAGAACAGGGGCTAGGGACCCAGTACTTC | CASSQEQGLGTQYF | TRBJ2-5 | TRBD1 | TRBV4-1 | -
TGTGCCAGCAGCGTAGAGGGGACAGGGTACGCCGGGGAGCTGTTTTTT | CASSVEGTGYAGELFF | TRBJ2-2 | TRBD1 | TRBV9 | -
TGTGCCAGCAGCGTATCCGGTGACAATGAGCAGTTCTTC | CASSVSGDNEQFF | TRBJ2-1 | - | TRBV9 | -
TGTGCCAGCAGCTCCAACAGGGGGGCCCCAGATACGCAGTATTTT | CASSSNRGAPDTQYF | TRBJ2-3 | TRBD1 | TRBV7-2 | -
TGTGCCAGCAGCCAATCGGGACAGGGGGCTCAGCCCCAGCATTTT | CASSQSGQGAQPQHF | TRBJ1-5 | TRBD1 | TRBV7-2 | -
TGTGCCAGCAGCTTAGGAGCAGGGGCCCCTAGCGAGCAGTACTTC | CASSLGAGAPSEQYF | TRBJ2-7 | - | TRBV7-7 | -
TGCGCCAGCAAAATCGACACGCAAGAGACCCAGTACTTC | CASKIDTQETQYF | TRBJ2-5 | - | TRBV5-1 | -
TGTGCCAGCAGCGACCCAACTAGCGGCTACAATGAGCAGTTCTTC | CASSDPTSGYNEQFF | TRBJ2-1 | TRBD2 | TRBV6-5 | -
TGTGCCAGCATGTTGGAACTAGGTACCGGGGAGCTGTTTTTT | CASMLELGTGELFF | TRBJ2-2 | - | TRBV27 | -
TGTGCCAGTACTAGCGGGAGTGCAGATACGCAGTATTTT | CASTSGSADTQYF | TRBJ2-3 | TRBD2 | TRBV7-9 | -
TGTGCCAGCAGTTTATCGGTGACAGGCAATCAGCCCCAGCATTTT | CASSLSVTGNQPQHF | TRBJ1-5 | - | TRBV27 | -